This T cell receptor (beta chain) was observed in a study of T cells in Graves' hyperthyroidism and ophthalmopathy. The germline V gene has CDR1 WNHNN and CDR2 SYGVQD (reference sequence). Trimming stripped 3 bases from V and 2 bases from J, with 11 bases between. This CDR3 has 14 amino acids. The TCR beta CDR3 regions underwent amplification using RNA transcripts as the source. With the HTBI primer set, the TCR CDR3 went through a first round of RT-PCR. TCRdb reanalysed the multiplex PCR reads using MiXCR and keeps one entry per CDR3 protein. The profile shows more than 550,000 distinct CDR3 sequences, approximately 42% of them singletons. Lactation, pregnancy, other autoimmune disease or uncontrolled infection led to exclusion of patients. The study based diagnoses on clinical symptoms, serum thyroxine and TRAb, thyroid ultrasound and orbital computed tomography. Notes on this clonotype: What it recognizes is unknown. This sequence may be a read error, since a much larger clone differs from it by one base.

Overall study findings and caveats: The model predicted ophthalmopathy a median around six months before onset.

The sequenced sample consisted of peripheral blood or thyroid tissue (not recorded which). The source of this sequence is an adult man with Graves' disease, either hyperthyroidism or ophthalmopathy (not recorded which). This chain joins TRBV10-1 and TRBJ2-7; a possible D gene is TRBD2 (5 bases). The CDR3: CASSEWSGTYEQYF. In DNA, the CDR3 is TGCGCCAGCAGTGAATGGTCGGGAACCTACGAGCAGTACTTC.